Presented here are 29 T cell receptor beta chains from one specimen sequenced in a study of PD-1 blockade in classical Hodgkin lymphoma. TCRdb's copy holds only in-frame clones and misses some; the assay was immunoSEQ multiplex PCR. This sample has 30,000 or so clones, with 86% found just once. Time point in this sample: cycle 4 day 1 (C4D1), after 5 to 7 weeks of nivolumab. Brentuximab vedotin exposure varied, and every patient relapsed after autologous stem cell transplantation. Purified CD4+ T cells were obtained from thawed PBMCs through magnetic negative selection. Sequenced here: CD4+ T cells from blood, sampled before the fourth cycle of nivolumab. Receptors originate from a human donor with classical Hodgkin lymphoma.

V gene TRBV7-2 combines with J gene TRBJ2-5, with D hard to call. The CDR3 loop spans 13 amino acids. Per germline, CDR1 SGHTA and CDR2 FQGNSA. Deletions cut 1 base from V and 2 bases from J, with 5 bases between. The CDR3 region has the DNA TGTGCCAGCAGCTTAGGCAGACAAGAGACCCAGTACTTC. It specifies CASSLGRQETQYF.

This chain joins TRBV7-2 and TRBJ2-7, with TRBD1 matching 9 bases. CDR1 and CDR2 from the germline V gene are SGHTA and FQGNSA. V gave up 5 bases and J gave up 3 bases; unmatched junction bases: 5. This CDR3 spans 14 amino acids. For the CDR3, the DNA is TGTGCCAGCAGCCGTCCGGGACAGGGCTACGAGCAGTACTTC. This translates into CASSRPGQGYEQYF.

CDR3 protein: CASTPVKVGGTQYF. Here the CDR3 DNA reads TGTGCCAGCACCCCCGTCAAAGTCGGGGGGACCCAGTACTTC. This sequence joins TRBV7-9 and TRBJ2-5; tentative D call: TRBD2 (6 bases). Germline loops: CDR1 SEHNR, CDR2 FQNEAQ (reference sequence). The CDR3 totals 14 residues. Trimming took off 7 bases at V and 7 bases at J, with 19 bases between the two ends.

The rearrangement links TRBV14 to TRBJ2-6; D ambiguous. This CDR3 has 15 amino acids. Between the trimmed V and J ends, which lost 4 bases and 0 bases, there was a span of 7 bases. Per germline, CDR1 SGHDN and CDR2 FVKESK. The DNA of the CDR3 is TGTGCCAGCAGCCCCTTAACCTCTGGGGCCAACGTCCTGACTTTC. Its protein is CASSPLTSGANVLTF. Based on the CDR3 plus reference TRBV14 and TRBJ2-6, the full variable domain is EAGVTQFPSHSVIEKGQTVTLRCDPISGHDNLYWYRRVMGKEIKFLLHFVKESKQDESGMPNNRFLAERTGGTYSTLKVQPAELEDSGVYFCASSPLTSGANVLTFGAGSRLTVL.

A few counts support this clone. The chain combines TRBV28 with TRBJ2-4, with D uncertain. Deletions cut 6 bases from V and 9 bases from J, with 18 bases between. The CDR3 sequence is 14 residues long. Germline V gives CDR1 MDHEN, CDR2 SYDVKM. CDR3 DNA: TGTGCCAGCAGCCTCCAGACGGGTAGGGTCATTCAGTACTTC. Its protein is CASSLQTGRVIQYF.

The rearrangement links TRBV5-5 to TRBJ2-1; D gene unclear. This CDR3 has 11 residues. Germline CDR1 is SGHKS and CDR2 is YYEKEE (reference sequence). The germline V and J ends were trimmed by 4 bases and 6 bases, with 5 bases remaining between them. The CDR3 here is CASSPSNEQFF. CDR3 bases: TGTGCCAGCAGCCCCTCCAATGAGCAGTTCTTC.

The chain links TRBV14 to TRBJ2-5; perhaps D is TRBD1 or TRBD2 (5 bases each). Per the germline V gene, CDR1 is SGHDN and CDR2 is FVKESK. CDR3 size: 16 residues. Trimming pared 6 bases from V and 5 bases from J, leaving 22 bases between. The CDR3 protein is CASRNMGTYDGETQYF. The CDR3 region has the DNA TGTGCCAGCAGGAATATGGGGACCTACGATGGGGAGACCCAGTACTTC.

The chain recombines TRBV5-1 with TRBJ2-3; D is undetermined. The V end was cut by 5 bases, the J end by 3 bases, with 13 bases between. Germline CDR1 and CDR2: SGHRS and YFSETQ. This CDR3 has 14 residues. The CDR3 spells CASSPSTFTDTQYF. CDR3 sequence (DNA): TGCGCCAGCAGTCCCAGTACCTTTACAGATACGCAGTATTTT. The full variable domain, in which reference TRBV5-1 and TRBJ2-3 provide the parts outside the CDR3, is KAGVTQTPRYLIKTRGQQVTLSCSPISGHRSVSWYQQTPGQGLQFLFEYFSETQRNKGNFPGRFSGRQFSNSRSEMNVSTLELGDSALYLCASSPSTFTDTQYFGPGTRLTVL.

The gene calls are TRBV28 and TRBJ1-2; TRBD1 matches 9 bases. This CDR3 contains 14 residues. Per germline, CDR1 MDHEN and CDR2 SYDVKM. V lost 5 bases and J lost 10; bases outside the gene matches: 11. The CDR3 loop is CASSNPGTGFDYTF. CDR3 coding DNA: TGTGCCAGCAGTAATCCGGGGACAGGGTTTGACTACACCTTC.

DNA of the CDR3: TGTGCCAGCAGAGAGCGGGGCCGGGCCGGGGAGCTGTTTTTT. Encoded protein: CASRERGRAGELFF. J is TRBJ2-2 and V is TRBV28; TRBD2 agrees at 7 bases. The CDR3 contains 14 residues. V lost 6 bases, J lost 6 bases, and 7 bases stayed unmatched. Germline V gives CDR1 MDHEN, CDR2 SYDVKM.

The genes are TRBV5-4 and TRBJ2-5; no clear D. CDR3 length: 15 residues. CDR1 is SGHNT and CDR2 is YYREEE in the germline V gene (reference sequence). The V gene lost 4 bases and the J gene lost 4 bases, with 17 bases spanning the gap. The CDR3 protein is CASSNVDGPGETQYF. In DNA form, the CDR3 reads TGTGCCAGCAGCAACGTTGATGGACCAGGAGAGACCCAGTACTTC. Full variable domain (outside the CDR3, taken from reference TRBV5-4 and TRBJ2-5): ETGVTQSPTHLIKTRGQQVTLRCSSQSGHNTVSWYQQALGQGPQFIFQYYREEENGRGNFPPRFSGLQFPNYSSELNVNALELDDSALYLCASSNVDGPGETQYFGPGTRLLVL.

This chain connects TRBV6-4 to TRBJ2-1; D remains unclear. CDR1 and CDR2 from the germline V gene are MRHNA and SNTAGT. This CDR3 has 13 residues. The V and J ends lost 2 bases and 2 bases respectively, with 4 bases between them. In DNA form, the CDR3 reads TGTGCCAGCAGTGACGCAGCCTACAATGAGCAGTTCTTC. This translates into CASSDAAYNEQFF.

This rearrangement joins TRBV15 to TRBJ2-5; D is possibly TRBD1 or TRBD2 (5 bases each). Per germline, CDR1 LNHNV and CDR2 YYDKDF (reference sequence). The CDR3 contains 17 residues. V lost 1 base to trimming and J lost 1 base, with 16 bases between them. The CDR3 DNA follows: TGTGCCACCAGCAGAGTCCGGGACGGGATATCCCAAGAGACCCAGTACTTC. This codes for CATSRVRDGISQETQYF.

This clone was counted a single time. V gene TRBV6-6 combines with J gene TRBJ1-1, with D tentatively TRBD1 (5 bases). V lost 6 bases, J lost 3 bases, and 5 bases lay in between. This CDR3 is 11 amino acids long. CDR1 and CDR2 from the germline V gene are MNHNY and SVGAGI (reference sequence). CDR3 loop: CASRGDTEAFF. For the CDR3, the DNA is TGTGCCAGCAGGGGGGACACTGAAGCTTTCTTT.

J is TRBJ1-4 and V is TRBV18; D gene ambiguous. In germline, CDR1 is KGHSH, CDR2 LQKENI. The length of the CDR3 is 12 residues. V shed 5 bases and J shed 7 bases, with 8 bases lying between them. CDR3 amino acids: CASSYLGEKLFF. In DNA, the CDR3 is TGTGCCAGCTCATACCTCGGTGAAAAACTGTTTTTT.

The chain joins TRBV4-1 to TRBJ2-4; TRBD2 is a possible D gene (6 bases). From germline, CDR1 is MGHRA and CDR2 YSYEKL. The ends were cut back, 1 base at V and 4 bases at J, with 20 bases in the middle. This CDR3 comprises 18 residues. The CDR3 region is CASSQGLAGGEVKNIQYF. CDR3 DNA sequence: TGCGCCAGCAGCCAAGGGTTGGCAGGCGGGGAGGTTAAAAACATTCAGTACTTC.

The chain links TRBV7-8 to TRBJ1-2, with TRBD1 matching 7 bases. Germline-derived CDR1 and CDR2 are SGHVS and FQNEAQ. The CDR3 is made up of 17 amino acids. V shed 5 bases and J 0 bases; nucleotides not matched to a gene: 12. The CDR3 DNA follows: TGTGCCAGCAGCCCACGGACAGGAGCGCTTTCTAACTATGGCTACACCTTC. Amino acids: CASSPRTGALSNYGYTF.

This sequence joins TRBV9 and TRBJ2-3, with D perhaps matching TRBD1 or TRBD2 (5 bases each). V gave up 3 bases and J gave up 4 bases, with 12 bases separating them. The CDR3 totals 14 residues. Germline CDR1 reads SGDLS; CDR2 reads YYNGEE. The CDR3 protein is CASSGDVRPDTQYF. The CDR3 DNA reads as TGTGCCAGCAGCGGGGACGTGAGACCAGATACGCAGTATTTT.

The V call is TRBV2, the J call TRBJ2-3, with 7 positions matching TRBD2. Germline V gives CDR1 SNHLY, CDR2 FYNNEI. The ends lost 5 bases at V and 0 bases at J; junction bases unmatched: 8. The CDR3 length is 16 residues. For the CDR3, the DNA is TGTGCCAGCAGTTGGGGCTCAGCGGGAAGCACAGATACGCAGTATTTT. Translation: CASSWGSAGSTDTQYF.

V and J are TRBV5-1 and TRBJ1-6; D is perhaps TRBD1 (5 bases). CDR1 and CDR2 (germline): SGHRS, YFSETQ. Trimming shortened V by 6 bases and J by 0 bases, and 22 bases separated the two germline ends. CDR3 length: 19 residues. The CDR3, as DNA: TGCGCCAGCAAGGCCGACAGCCCTAATGGGGGCTCCTATAATTCACCCCTCCACTTT. It specifies CASKADSPNGGSYNSPLHF.

The V and J genes are TRBV30 and TRBJ2-2; 9 nucleotides line up with TRBD2. The V segment lost 2 bases and the J segment 5 bases; nucleotides outside the gene matches: 6. This CDR3 is built from 15 residues. Germline CDR1 reads GTSNPN; CDR2 reads SVGIG (reference sequence). The CDR3 protein is CAWSLAGGGTGELFF. The DNA of the CDR3 is TGTGCCTGGAGTTTGGCGGGAGGGGGAACCGGGGAGCTGTTTTTT.

As to this clone: The germline gene is not matched at one end of the junction; a read error may be the cause. The chain has TRBV5-4 and TRBJ2-1; TRBD2 agrees at 7 bases. There are 15 residues in the CDR3. The germline CDR1 and CDR2 sequences are SGHNT and YYREEE (reference sequence). CDR3 in amino acids: CANSLVGGRGNEQFF. The CDR3 DNA reads TGTGCCAACAGCTTGGTCGGGGGGAGGGGAAATGAGCAGTTCTTC.

V usage is TRBV7-2 and J usage is TRBJ2-1; the D is unclear. This CDR3 spans 14 amino acids. The V gene's germline CDR1 is SGHTA and CDR2 FQGNSA. The V end was cut by 0 bases, the J end by 6 bases, with 9 bases between. CDR3: CASSLAPNSNEQFF. The CDR3 region has the DNA TGTGCCAGCAGCTTAGCTCCCAACTCCAATGAGCAGTTCTTC. Using reference TRBV7-2 and TRBJ2-1 for the parts outside the CDR3, the full variable domain is GAGVSQSPSNKVTEKGKDVELRCDPISGHTALYWYRQSLGQGLEFLIYFQGNSAPDKSGLPSDRFSAERTGGSVSTLTIQRTQQEDSAVYLCASSLAPNSNEQFFGPGTRLTVL.

This clone occurred once. The rearrangement links TRBV2 to TRBJ2-1; D remains unclear. The CDR3 is 19 amino acids. Trimming took 7 bases from V and 1 from J, leaving 26 bases between them. Germline-derived CDR1 and CDR2 are SNHLY and FYNNEI. The CDR3 DNA reads as TGTGCCAGCATGCGGTCAGCCCTGGTTCTGGACGAGTCCTACAATGAGCAGTTCTTC. Translating it yields CASMRSALVLDESYNEQFF.

In its sample, this clone was seen a few times. The chain links TRBV7-2 to TRBJ1-2; the D gene is possibly TRBD1 (5 bases). Germline V gives CDR1 SGHTA, CDR2 FQGNSA. The V end lost 5 bases, the J end lost 5 bases, and 12 bases lay between the germline ends. The CDR3 sequence is 13 residues long. The CDR3 coding sequence is TGTGCCAGCAGCCCGAGCGGGGGGTATGGCTACACCTTC. It codes for CASSPSGGYGYTF. The full variable domain, its missing parts supplied by reference TRBV7-2 and TRBJ1-2, is GAGVSQSPSNKVTEKGKDVELRCDPISGHTALYWYRQSLGQGLEFLIYFQGNSAPDKSGLPSDRFSAERTGGSVSTLTIQRTQQEDSAVYLCASSPSGGYGYTFGSGTRLTVV.

This chain uses TRBV11-3 with TRBJ2-1; 14 nucleotides align to TRBD2. The CDR3 spans 16 residues. In germline, CDR1 is SGHNT, CDR2 YENEEA. Losses at the gene ends were 4 bases for V and 9 bases for J; bases not matched to a gene: 8. The CDR3 DNA sequence: TGTGCCAGCAGCTACGGACTAGCGGGAGGTCACGGTGAGCAGTTCTTC. Residues: CASSYGLAGGHGEQFF.

This rearrangement joins TRBV5-5 to TRBJ2-3; D gene uncertain. The V end was cut by 3 bases, the J end by 3 bases, with 5 bases between. CDR3 length equals 12 residues. CDR1 and CDR2 (germline): SGHKS, YYEKEE (reference sequence). The DNA for the CDR3 is TGTGCCAGCAGCTCACTTACAGATACGCAGTATTTT. Its translation is CASSSLTDTQYF.

V and J are TRBV5-1 and TRBJ1-3; possible D gene TRBD1, 5 bases. CDR3 size: 16 residues. The V gene lost 2 bases and the J gene lost 4 bases, with 16 bases spanning the gap. Germline V CDR1 and CDR2: SGHRS, YFSETQ. CDR3 region: CASSFEGPRSGNTIYF. DNA of the CDR3: TGCGCCAGCAGCTTTGAGGGGCCCCGTAGCGGAAACACCATATATTTT.

The rearrangement joins TRBV5-1 to TRBJ2-7; 12 nucleotides line up with TRBD2. This CDR3 is 14 amino acids long. V was pared by 6 bases and J by 4 bases, with 5 bases of the junction left unmatched. CDR1 and CDR2 from the germline V gene are SGHRS and YFSETQ. CDR3 loop: CASTLAGGQYEQYF. CDR3 bases: TGCGCCAGCACCCTAGCGGGAGGGCAATACGAGCAGTACTTC.